One and the same sample provided the 8 T cell receptor beta chains below, sequenced in a study of blood T cell repertoires in COVID-19. TCRdb's table, derived via immunoSEQ multiplex PCR, lists solely in-frame clones and lacks some. The sample has about 140,000 clones; 70% to 90% are singletons. The specimen was peripheral blood. Receptors originate from a woman aged 55-75 years with acute or convalescent COVID-19.

The chain carries TRBV7-3 and TRBJ2-1; TRBD2 is a possible D gene (5 bases). In germline, CDR1 is SGHTA, CDR2 FQGTGA. This CDR3 region has 15 residues. Between the trimmed V and J ends, which lost 4 bases and 3 bases, there was a span of 13 bases. CDR3 loop: CASSSSSFGYNEQFF. The DNA for the CDR3 is TGTGCCAGCAGCTCCTCTAGCTTTGGCTACAATGAGCAGTTCTTC.

The rearrangement uses TRBV2 and TRBJ1-5; 8 bases align to TRBD1. The junction had 7 bases not matched to a gene; V was cut back by 4 bases and J by 5 bases. The CDR3 spans 15 residues. CDR1 is SNHLY, CDR2 FYNNEI, per germline. The CDR3 sequence is CASSGDRSNDQPQHF. The CDR3 DNA sequence: TGTGCCAGCAGTGGGGACAGGTCCAACGATCAGCCCCAGCATTTT.

This clone was found once. The chain joins TRBV7-2 to TRBJ1-1; D not resolved. Deletions cut 3 bases from V and 1 base from J, with 12 bases between. The germline CDR1 and CDR2 sequences are SGHTA and FQGNSA. This CDR3 comprises 15 residues. The CDR3 sequence: CASSFTLESNTEAFF. CDR3 DNA: TGTGCCAGCAGCTTCACTCTAGAATCGAACACTGAAGCTTTCTTT.

This sequence joins TRBV27 and TRBJ1-5; no definite D call. Trimming shortened V by 5 bases and J by 0 bases, and 23 bases separated the two germline ends. This CDR3 is 19 amino acids long. Germline V CDR1 and CDR2: MNHEY, SMNVEV (reference sequence). CDR3 protein: CASSPARRTVTNSNQPQHF. The CDR3 DNA sequence: TGTGCCAGCAGTCCGGCCCGAAGGACTGTGACGAATAGCAATCAGCCCCAGCATTTT.

This chain uses TRBV4-1 with TRBJ2-2; D unresolved. The CDR3 is made up of 14 amino acids. Trimming stripped 4 bases from V and 5 bases from J, with 11 bases between. Germline assignment: CDR1 MGHRA and CDR2 YSYEKL. The CDR3 DNA is TGCGCCAGCAGCCCTATACTTCGAACCGGGGAGCTGTTTTTT. Its protein is CASSPILRTGELFF.

V and J are TRBV6-5 and TRBJ2-1; TRBD2 aligns across 9 bases. V lost 6 bases to trimming and J lost 9 bases; unmatched junction nucleotides: 12. The CDR3 extends over 15 amino acids. CDR1 is MNHEY and CDR2 is SVGAGI in the germline V gene. CDR3 sequence (DNA): TGTGCCAGCAGCTTGGCGGGGGGGCCACGGCTTGAGCAGTTCTTC. Amino acid sequence: CASSLAGGPRLEQFF.

The CDR3 DNA is TGTGCCTGGAGTCTGACAGGGGATGGTAGTTCACCCCTCCACTTT. It codes for CAWSLTGDGSSPLHF. The chain uses TRBV30 and TRBJ1-6; 8 positions agree with TRBD1. The CDR3 is made up of 15 amino acids. J was trimmed by 9 bases and V by 2 bases; bases with no gene match: 9. Germline loops: CDR1 GTSNPN, CDR2 SVGIG (reference sequence).

This rearrangement joins TRBV6-5 to TRBJ2-6, with D possibly being TRBD2 (5 bases). Between the trimmed V and J ends, which lost 6 bases and 6 bases, there was a span of 12 bases. The CDR3 runs 14 residues. The germline V gene has CDR1 MNHEY and CDR2 SVGAGI. CDR3 coding DNA: TGTGCCAGCAGACCGCGGGTAACGGCCAACGTCCTGACTTTC. Its translation is CASRPRVTANVLTF.